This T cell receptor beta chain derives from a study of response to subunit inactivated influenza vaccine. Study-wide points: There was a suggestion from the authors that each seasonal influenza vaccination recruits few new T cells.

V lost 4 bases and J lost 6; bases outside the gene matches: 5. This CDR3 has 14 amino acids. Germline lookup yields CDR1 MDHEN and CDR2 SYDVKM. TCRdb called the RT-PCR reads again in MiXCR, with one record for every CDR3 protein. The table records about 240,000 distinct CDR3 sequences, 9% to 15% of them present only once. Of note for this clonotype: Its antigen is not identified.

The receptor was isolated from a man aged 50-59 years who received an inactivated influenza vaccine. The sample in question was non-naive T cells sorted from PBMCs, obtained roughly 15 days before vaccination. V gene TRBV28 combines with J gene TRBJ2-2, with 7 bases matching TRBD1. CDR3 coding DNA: TGTGCCAGCAGTTCCTTAACAGGGGCCGGGGAGCTGTTTTTT. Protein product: CASSSLTGAGELFF.